The clone carrying this TCR beta chain was detected ten times or more. Antigen specificity is unknown. The sample comes from a study of early T cells in non-severe SARS-CoV-2 infection. This CDR3 comprises 15 residues. Germline CDR1 and CDR2: ENHRY and SYGVKD. V lost 10 bases and J lost 5; bases outside the gene matches: 15. Findings and caveats of the study: Anti-spike CD8 responses were favored by VDJdb matching, which missed private and CD4 specificities.

Researchers tagged individual cDNA molecules with unique molecular identifiers. One entry per CDR3 protein results from TCRdb running MiXCR on the 5' RACE reads. The sample lists fewer than 40,000 distinct CDR3 sequences, around 5.7% occurring once. The chain employs TRBV10-3 and TRBJ1-2, with 8 nucleotides matching TRBD1. What was sequenced was whole blood. This TCR was sampled from an adult who was a healthcare worker with PCR-confirmed SARS-CoV-2 infection or an uninfected control (not recorded which). CDR3 DNA sequence: TGTGCCACTAAACACCTCGGACAGGGATTTTATGGCTACACCTTC. As protein: CATKHLGQGFYGYTF.